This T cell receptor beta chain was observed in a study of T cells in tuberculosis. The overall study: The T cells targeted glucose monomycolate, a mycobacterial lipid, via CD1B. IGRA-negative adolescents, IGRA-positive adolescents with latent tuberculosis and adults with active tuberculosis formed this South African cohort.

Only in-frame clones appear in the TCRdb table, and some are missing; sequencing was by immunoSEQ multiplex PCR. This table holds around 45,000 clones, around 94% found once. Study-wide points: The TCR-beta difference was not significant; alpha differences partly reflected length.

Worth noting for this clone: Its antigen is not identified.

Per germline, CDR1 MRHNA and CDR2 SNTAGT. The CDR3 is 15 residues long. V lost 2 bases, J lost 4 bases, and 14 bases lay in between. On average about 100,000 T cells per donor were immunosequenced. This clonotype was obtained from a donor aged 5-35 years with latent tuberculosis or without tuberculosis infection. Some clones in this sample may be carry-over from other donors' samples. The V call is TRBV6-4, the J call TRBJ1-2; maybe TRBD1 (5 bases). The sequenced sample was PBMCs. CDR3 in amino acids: CASSDTQGQGYGYTF. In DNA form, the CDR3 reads TGTGCCAGCAGTGACACGCAAGGGCAGGGCTATGGCTACACCTTC.